These 8 T cell receptor beta chains were all obtained from the same sample, sequenced in a study of T cell clonotyping in hematopoietic cell transplantation. Assay used: immunoSEQ multiplex PCR; TCRdb lists only in-frame clones, some missing. This table has 30,000 to 40,000 clones, 85% to 95% appearing once. Sample time point: recipient sample about 28 days before transplant, after cytoreduction. Sequencing was performed on peripheral blood mononuclear cells, taken before stem cell transplant. Receptors were obtained from a man aged 35 to 55 with chronic myeloid leukemia. Some clones in this sample may be carry-over from other donors' samples.

V and J are TRBV10-3 and TRBJ1-2; TRBD1 might be the D (5 bases). The germline V gene has CDR1 ENHRY and CDR2 SYGVKD. The CDR3 is made up of 14 amino acids. Trimming took off 9 bases at V and 3 bases at J, with 17 bases between the two ends. The CDR3 region has the DNA TGTGCCATTTGGACGGAGGGGAGCTACTATGGCTACACCTTC. Amino acid sequence: CAIWTEGSYYGYTF.

V is TRBV5-1 and J is TRBJ2-2, with D uncertain. Trimming shortened V by 2 bases and J by 2 bases, and 7 bases separated the two germline ends. Germline CDR1 is SGHRS and CDR2 is YFSETQ. The CDR3 runs 14 residues. The CDR3 here is CASSFTINTGELFF. For the CDR3, the DNA is TGCGCCAGCAGCTTCACCATTAACACCGGGGAGCTGTTTTTT.

The rearrangement uses TRBV5-4 and TRBJ1-5; TRBD1 might be the D (5 bases). There are 15 residues in the CDR3. From germline, CDR1 is SGHNT and CDR2 YYREEE (reference sequence). Trimming took off 2 bases at V and 2 bases at J, with 11 bases between the two ends. Here the CDR3 reads CASSLGVERNQPQHF. The CDR3 nucleotides read TGTGCCAGCAGCTTAGGGGTTGAGCGCAATCAGCCCCAGCATTTT.

This chain links TRBV4-3 with TRBJ2-2; 7 bases are a match to TRBD1. Germline V gene sequence: CDR1 LGHNA, CDR2 YSLEER. With 3 bases clipped from V and 5 bases from J, the junction kept 9 bases outside the gene matches. The CDR3 is made up of 16 amino acids. CDR3 DNA: TGCGCCAGCAGCCAGGGACAGACCGCTTATACCGGGGAGCTGTTTTTT. Translation gives CASSQGQTAYTGELFF.

The chain joins TRBV7-9 to TRBJ1-4; D remains ambiguous. The CDR3 length is 14 residues. The V and J ends lost 5 bases and 3 bases respectively, with 10 bases between them. Germline CDR1 SEHNR, CDR2 FQNEAQ (reference sequence). In DNA form, the CDR3 reads TGTGCCAGCAGCCCGTGGAGTCCTAATGAAAAACTGTTTTTT. This gives the protein CASSPWSPNEKLFF. The whole variable domain, filled in from reference TRBV7-9 and TRBJ1-4, reads DTGVSQNPRHKITKRGQNVTFRCDPISEHNRLYWYRQTLGQGPEFLTYFQNEAQLEKSRLLSDRFSAERPKGSFSTLEIQRTEQGDSAMYLCASSPWSPNEKLFFGSGTQLSVL.

The CDR3 nucleotides are TGTGCCAGCAGCTTGGCCGGACAGGGGCCCTATGGCTACACCTTC. Translated, it gives CASSLAGQGPYGYTF. This chain joins TRBV5-4 and TRBJ1-2; TRBD1 agrees at 9 bases. The CDR3 contains 15 residues. The germline V gene encodes CDR1 SGHNT and CDR2 YYREEE (reference sequence). The J segment lost 4 bases and the V segment lost 0 bases, leaving 4 bases of the junction unmatched.

J is TRBJ2-7 and V is TRBV4-3; D gene uncertain. Germline V gives CDR1 LGHNA, CDR2 YSLEER. The CDR3 consists of 14 residues. Trimming removed 0 bases at V and 0 bases at J, with 6 bases between. In DNA form, the CDR3 reads TGCGCCAGCAGCCAAGAGAGCCACTCCTACGAGCAGTACTTC. Its protein is CASSQESHSYEQYF.

The chain is built from TRBV19 and TRBJ2-5, with D perhaps TRBD2 (7 bases). With 4 bases removed from V and 2 bases from J, the gap between germline ends came to 14 bases. CDR1 LNHDA and CDR2 SQIVND come from the germline V gene (reference sequence). The length of the CDR3 is 15 residues. DNA of the CDR3: TGTGCCAGTAGTAAGGGGGGGTGGAGTCAAGAGACCCAGTACTTC. It encodes CASSKGGWSQETQYF.